The T cell receptor beta chain under discussion was sequenced for a study of T cells in narcolepsy. Study information: Donors had narcolepsy type 1 or type 2, or were healthy controls. Whole-study findings and limits: Same-patient CSF and blood CD4+ T cell clonotypes included HCRT-specific and TRIB2-specific autoreactive ones. Some memory CD4+ repertoires had no autoreactive clone sequences.

Data came from immunoSEQ multiplex PCR; TCRdb stores just in-frame clones and leaves some out. This sample has just under 35,000 clones, with less than 90% found just once. This CDR3 comprises 15 residues. About this clone itself: Its matching antigen is unknown.

This chain connects TRBV21-1 to TRBJ2-5; no check of the table's D call, TRBD1, against the DNA was made. TRBV21-1 is described as a pseudogene. The source is a human donor in good health. Sequenced: memory (CD45RA-) CD4+ T cells from blood. The CDR3 nucleotides read TGTGCCAGCAGATCAGACAGGTCTATTCAAGAGACCCAGTACTTC. It codes for CASRSDRSIQETQYF.